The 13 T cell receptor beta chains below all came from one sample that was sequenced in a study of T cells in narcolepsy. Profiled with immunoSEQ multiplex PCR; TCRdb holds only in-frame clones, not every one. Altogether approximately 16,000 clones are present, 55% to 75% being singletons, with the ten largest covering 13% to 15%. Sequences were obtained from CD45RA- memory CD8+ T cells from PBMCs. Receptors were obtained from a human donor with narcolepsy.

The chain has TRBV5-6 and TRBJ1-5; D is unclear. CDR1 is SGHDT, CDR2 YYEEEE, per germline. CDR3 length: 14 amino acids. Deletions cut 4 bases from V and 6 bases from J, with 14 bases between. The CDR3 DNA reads TGTGCCAGCAGCCTCGGAGGGCGGGGTCAGCCCCAGCATTTT. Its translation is CASSLGGRGQPQHF.

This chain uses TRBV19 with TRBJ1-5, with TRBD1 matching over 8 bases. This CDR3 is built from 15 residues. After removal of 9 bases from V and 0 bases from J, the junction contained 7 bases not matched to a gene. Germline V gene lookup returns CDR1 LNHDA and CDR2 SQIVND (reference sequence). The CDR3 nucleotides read TGTGCCAGCGCGACAGGGGTGGATAGCAATCAGCCCCAGCATTTT. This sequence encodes CASATGVDSNQPQHF.

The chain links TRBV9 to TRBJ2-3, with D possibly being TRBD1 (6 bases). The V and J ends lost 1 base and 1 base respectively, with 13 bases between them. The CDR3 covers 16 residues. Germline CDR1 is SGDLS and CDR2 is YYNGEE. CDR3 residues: CASSVRGAGGTDTQYF. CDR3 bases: TGTGCCAGCAGCGTAAGAGGGGCAGGGGGCACAGATACGCAGTATTTT.

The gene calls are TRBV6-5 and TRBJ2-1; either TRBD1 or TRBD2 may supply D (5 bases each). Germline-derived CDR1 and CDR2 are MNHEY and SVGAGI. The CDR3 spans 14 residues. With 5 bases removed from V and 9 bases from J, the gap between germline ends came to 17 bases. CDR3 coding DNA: TGTGCCAGCAGTCACCGGGACGCGGACGGTGAGCAGTTCTTC. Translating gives CASSHRDADGEQFF.

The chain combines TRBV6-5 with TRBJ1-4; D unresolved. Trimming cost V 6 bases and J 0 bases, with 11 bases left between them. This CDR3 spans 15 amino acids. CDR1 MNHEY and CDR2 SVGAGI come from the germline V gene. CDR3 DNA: TGTGCCAGCAGCTTAACCATACCAACTAATGAAAAACTGTTTTTT. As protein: CASSLTIPTNEKLFF.

CDR3 residues: CASEEGAYEQYF. In DNA, the CDR3 is TGTGCCAGTGAGGAGGGGGCCTACGAGCAGTACTTC. The chain couples TRBV2 to TRBJ2-7, with D possibly being TRBD1 or TRBD2 (6 bases each). This CDR3 spans 12 amino acids. Germline values: CDR1 SNHLY, CDR2 FYNNEI. V gave up 9 bases and J gave up 2 bases, with 11 bases separating them.

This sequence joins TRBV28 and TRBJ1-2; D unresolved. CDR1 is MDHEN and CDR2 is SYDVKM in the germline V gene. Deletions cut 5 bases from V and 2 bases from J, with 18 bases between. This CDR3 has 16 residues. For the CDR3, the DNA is TGTGCCAGCAGTACCACCCCCCGGAGGACCAACTATGGCTACACCTTC. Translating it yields CASSTTPRRTNYGYTF.

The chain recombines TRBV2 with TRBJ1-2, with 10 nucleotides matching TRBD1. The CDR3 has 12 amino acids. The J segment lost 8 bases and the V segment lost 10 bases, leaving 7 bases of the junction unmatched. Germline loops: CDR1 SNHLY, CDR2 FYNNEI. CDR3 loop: CATDGQGGGYTF. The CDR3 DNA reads TGTGCCACCGATGGACAGGGGGGCGGCTACACCTTC.

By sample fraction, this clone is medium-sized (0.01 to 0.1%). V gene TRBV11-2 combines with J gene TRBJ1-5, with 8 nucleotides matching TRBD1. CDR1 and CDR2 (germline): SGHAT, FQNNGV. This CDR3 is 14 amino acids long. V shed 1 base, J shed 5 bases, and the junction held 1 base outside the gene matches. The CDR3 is CASSLAGGHQPQHF. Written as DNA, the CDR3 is TGTGCCAGCAGCTTAGCAGGGGGCCATCAGCCCCAGCATTTT.

The chain's CDR3 is CASSRGRVSGNTIYF. In DNA form, the CDR3 reads TGTGCCAGCAGCCGGGGCCGTGTCTCTGGAAACACCATATATTTT. V is TRBV11-2 and J is TRBJ1-3; perhaps TRBD1 as D (5 bases). Germline CDR1 is SGHAT and CDR2 is FQNNGV. Trimming removed 5 bases from V and 0 bases from J, with 11 bases in between. CDR3 size: 15 residues. The full variable domain, with the rest looked up from reference TRBV11-2 and TRBJ1-3, is EAGVAQSPRYKIIEKRQSVAFWCNPISGHATLYWYQQILGQGPKLLIQFQNNGVVDDSQLPKDRFSAERLKGVDSTLKIQPAKLEDSAVYLCASSRGRVSGNTIYFGEGSWLTVV.

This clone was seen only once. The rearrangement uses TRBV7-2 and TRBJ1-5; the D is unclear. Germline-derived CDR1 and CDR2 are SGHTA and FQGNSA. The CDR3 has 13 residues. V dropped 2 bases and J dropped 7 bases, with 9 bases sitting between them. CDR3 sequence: CASSLYEWQPQHF. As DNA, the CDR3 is TGTGCCAGCAGCTTATACGAGTGGCAGCCCCAGCATTTT.

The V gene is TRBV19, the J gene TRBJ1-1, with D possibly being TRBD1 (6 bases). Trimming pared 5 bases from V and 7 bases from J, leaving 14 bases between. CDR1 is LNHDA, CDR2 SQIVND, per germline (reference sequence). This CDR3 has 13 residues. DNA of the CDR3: TGTGCCAGTAGTTTAGGGGGTATCGATGAAGCTTTCTTT. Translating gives CASSLGGIDEAFF.

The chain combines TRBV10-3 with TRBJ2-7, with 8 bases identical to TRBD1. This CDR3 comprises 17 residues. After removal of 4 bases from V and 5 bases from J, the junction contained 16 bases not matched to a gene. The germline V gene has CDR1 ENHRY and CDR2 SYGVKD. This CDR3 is CAISVTSQGARGDEQYF. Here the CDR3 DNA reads TGTGCCATCAGTGTTACCTCTCAGGGGGCGCGAGGAGACGAGCAGTACTTC.